Below, 31 T cell receptor beta chains from the same sample are listed, as sequenced in a study of beta chain features in type 1 diabetes. The investigators reverse transcribed all of the isolated RNA, so they sequenced expressed TCRB transcripts. The protocol was immunoSEQ multiplex PCR, while the TCRdb copy is restricted to in-frame clones and leaves out a portion. The data show approximately 100,000 clones, approximately 39% seen once. Sequenced material: stem cell memory CD4+ T cells from blood. All receptors come from a young woman in good health.

This clone turned up a few times. The chain combines TRBV7-9 with TRBJ2-3; D not certain. Germline lookup yields CDR1 SEHNR and CDR2 FQNEAQ (reference sequence). The CDR3 is 14 residues long. Trimming removed 4 bases from V and 0 bases from J, with 8 bases in between. CDR3 nucleotides: TGTGCCAGCAGCTCCAGCGCCAGCACAGATACGCAGTATTTT. Its protein is CASSSSASTDTQYF.

This clone was seen only a few times. The V and J genes are TRBV30 and TRBJ2-7, with a tentative D call TRBD2 (6 bases). Trimming removed 4 bases from V and 4 bases from J, with 14 bases in between. The CDR3 contains 13 residues. Germline assignment: CDR1 GTSNPN and CDR2 SVGIG (reference sequence). The CDR3 region has the DNA TGTGCCTGGACGGGCGGGAATTCGTACGAGCAGTACTTC. Protein: CAWTGGNSYEQYF. Based on the CDR3 plus reference TRBV30 and TRBJ2-7, the full variable domain is SQTIHQWPATLVQPVGSPLSLECTVEGTSNPNLYWYRQAAGRGLQLLFYSVGIGQISSEVPQNLSASRPQDRQFILSSKKLLLSDSGFYLCAWTGGNSYEQYFGPGTRLTVT.

This clone was observed a handful of times. The chain combines TRBV19 with TRBJ1-1, with 7 nucleotides matching TRBD1. The ends lost 7 bases at V and 0 bases at J; junction bases unmatched: 2. CDR1 is LNHDA and CDR2 is SQIVND in the germline V gene (reference sequence). There are 13 residues in the CDR3. CDR3 DNA: TGTGCCAGTACGACAGGGATGAACACTGAAGCTTTCTTT. This codes for CASTTGMNTEAFF.

This clone was counted a few times. The V call is TRBV18, the J call TRBJ2-7; possible D gene TRBD2, 5 bases. Looked up from germline, CDR1 is KGHSH and CDR2 is LQKENI. Trimming cost V 3 bases and J 2 bases, with 11 bases left between them. This CDR3 comprises 14 residues. The CDR3 DNA reads as TGTGCCAGCTCACCTCCCGGGGTTCCCTACGAGCAGTACTTC. It encodes CASSPPGVPYEQYF.

The V call is TRBV5-1, the J call TRBJ2-1; TRBD2 agrees at 13 bases. The trim removed 8 bases at V and 6 bases at J, leaving 5 bases unmatched. CDR3 length equals 14 residues. Germline CDR1 reads SGHRS; CDR2 reads YFSETQ. The CDR3 is CASRLAGGPNEQFF. The DNA for the CDR3 is TGCGCCAGTCGACTAGCGGGAGGACCCAATGAGCAGTTCTTC.

This clone showed up just a few times. The gene calls are TRBV2 and TRBJ2-1, with TRBD2 identical over 8 bases. Germline assignment: CDR1 SNHLY and CDR2 FYNNEI. V gave up 3 bases and J gave up 6 bases; unmatched junction bases: 7. This CDR3 is built from 15 residues. The CDR3 DNA follows: TGTGCCAGCAGTGAGCCCCTCGGGAGGGGCAATGAGCAGTTCTTC. This sequence encodes CASSEPLGRGNEQFF.

The CDR3 DNA is TGTGCCAGCAGTTTTCGGGGAGGTAGCAATCAGCCCCAGCATTTT. Protein product: CASSFRGGSNQPQHF. The gene calls are TRBV27 and TRBJ1-5; no clear D gene. Germline lookup yields CDR1 MNHEY and CDR2 SMNVEV (reference sequence). The length of the CDR3 is 15 residues. The germline V and J ends were trimmed by 3 bases and 0 bases, with 9 bases remaining between them.

The chain combines TRBV5-1 with TRBJ2-5; 12 bases fit TRBD1. The CDR3 covers 14 residues. Germline trimming cut 4 bases from V and 11 bases from J; bases unmatched to any gene: 9. Germline CDR1 is SGHRS and CDR2 is YFSETQ. CDR3 loop: CASSRGQGAREQYF. The DNA of the CDR3 is TGCGCCAGCAGCAGGGGACAGGGGGCGCGAGAGCAGTACTTC.

In this sample, this clone turned up a few times. The chain is built from TRBV15 and TRBJ1-4; D remains ambiguous. Trimming took off 8 bases at V and 8 bases at J, with 12 bases between the two ends. The CDR3 spans 12 residues. CDR1 LNHNV and CDR2 YYDKDF come from the germline V gene (reference sequence). The CDR3 here is CATQRPGEKLFF. The CDR3 DNA reads TGTGCCACCCAGCGCCCGGGAGAAAAACTGTTTTTT.

The rearrangement joins TRBV6-5 to TRBJ2-7; 9 bases fit TRBD1. From germline, CDR1 is MNHEY and CDR2 SVGAGI. The J segment lost 4 bases and the V segment lost 7 bases, leaving 5 bases of the junction unmatched. The CDR3 has 13 amino acids. CDR3 bases: TGTGCCAGCAACAGGGGGCAAAAGTACGAGCAGTACTTC. Translating gives CASNRGQKYEQYF.

The chain is built from TRBV7-9 and TRBJ1-3; 9 bases agree with TRBD1. The length of the CDR3 is 15 residues. In germline, CDR1 is SEHNR, CDR2 FQNEAQ (reference sequence). Trimming cost V 5 bases and J 8 bases; bases outside gene matches: 10. The CDR3 reads CASSQNTGGRDTIYF. The CDR3 DNA follows: TGTGCCAGCAGCCAAAACACAGGGGGCCGGGACACCATATATTTT.

This clone turned up a few times. The chain is built from TRBV11-2 and TRBJ2-1; 8 positions agree with TRBD2. Germline V gene sequence: CDR1 SGHAT, CDR2 FQNNGV. Losses at the gene ends were 6 bases for V and 5 bases for J; bases not matched to a gene: 15. The CDR3 sequence is 17 residues long. CDR3 DNA: TGTGCCAGCAGACGGACACAGGGACTAGTGGATCACAATGAGCAGTTCTTC. It yields the protein CASRRTQGLVDHNEQFF.

Concerning this clone: This sample includes further DNA sequences coding for the same CDR3. The V gene is TRBV28, the J gene TRBJ2-7; D ambiguous. The CDR3 is 11 residues long. Germline CDR1 reads MDHEN; CDR2 reads SYDVKM. The V and J ends lost 3 bases and 4 bases respectively, with 4 bases between them. CDR3 nucleotides: TGTGCCAGCAGTTTGCGGTACGAGCAGTACTTC. The encoded protein is CASSLRYEQYF.

This clone was counted a few times. The chain links TRBV7-8 to TRBJ2-7; 14 bases align to TRBD2. The CDR3 runs 19 residues. After removal of 1 base from V and 5 bases from J, the junction contained 13 bases not matched to a gene. Germline V lookup: CDR1 SGHVS, CDR2 FQNEAQ. CDR3 region: CASSLGVPGLAGVYDEQYF. The CDR3 region has the DNA TGTGCCAGCAGCTTAGGTGTACCGGGACTAGCGGGAGTATACGACGAGCAGTACTTC. Combining the CDR3 with reference TRBV7-8 and TRBJ2-7 gives the whole variable domain GAGVSQSPRYKVAKRGQDVALRCDPISGHVSLFWYQQALGQGPEFLTYFQNEAQLDKSGLPSDRFFAERPEGSVSTLKIQRTQQEDSAVYLCASSLGVPGLAGVYDEQYFGPGTRLTVT.

This clone has a handful of counts. The chain employs TRBV7-9 and TRBJ1-2, with D possibly TRBD1 on 5 matching bases. Germline CDR1 is SEHNR and CDR2 is FQNEAQ (reference sequence). The CDR3 consists of 14 residues. V lost 2 bases, J lost 6 bases, and 13 bases lay in between. The CDR3 DNA reads TGTGCCAGCAGCTTATATGGCCAGGGTCATGGCTACACCTTC. Translation: CASSLYGQGHGYTF. The variable domain in full, completed from reference TRBV7-9 and TRBJ1-2, reads DTGVSQNPRHKITKRGQNVTFRCDPISEHNRLYWYRQTLGQGPEFLTYFQNEAQLEKSRLLSDRFSAERPKGSFSTLEIQRTEQGDSAMYLCASSLYGQGHGYTFGSGTRLTVV.

V and J are TRBV7-2 and TRBJ2-7; D gene ambiguous. The CDR3 length is 16 residues. V lost 4 bases and J 0 bases, leaving 16 bases between the germline ends. The germline CDR1 and CDR2 sequences are SGHTA and FQGNSA. The CDR3, as DNA: TGTGCCAGCAGCTCCCCGGGTTCCGTGAGCTCCTACGAGCAGTACTTC. It is translated as CASSSPGSVSSYEQYF.

This clone showed up just a few times. The rearrangement joins TRBV7-9 to TRBJ2-1; 9 bases are shared with TRBD1. This CDR3 contains 15 residues. Per germline, CDR1 SEHNR and CDR2 FQNEAQ (reference sequence). The J segment lost 3 bases and the V segment lost 1 base, leaving 1 base of the junction unmatched. As DNA, the CDR3 is TGTGCCAGCAGCTTAGACAGGGGGCTCTACAATGAGCAGTTCTTC. It encodes CASSLDRGLYNEQFF.

This clone was seen only a few times. The chain joins TRBV29-1 to TRBJ1-5, with D unclear. The length of the CDR3 is 12 residues. V lost 7 bases and J 4 bases, leaving 11 bases between the germline ends. Germline V gives CDR1 SQVTM, CDR2 ANQGSEA. The CDR3 region is CSAITGNQPQHF. In nucleotides, the CDR3 is TGCAGCGCAATTACGGGGAATCAGCCCCAGCATTTT. Complete variable domain (other parts from reference TRBV29-1 and TRBJ1-5): SAVISQKPSRDICQRGTSLTIQCQVDSQVTMMFWYRQQPGQSLTLIATANQGSEATYESGFVIDKFPISRPNLTFSTLTVSNMSPEDSSIYLCSAITGNQPQHFGDGTRLSIL.

The chain has TRBV4-1 and TRBJ2-1; 9 bases align to TRBD2. Germline V gene data show CDR1 as MGHRA and CDR2 as YSYEKL. After removal of 3 bases from V and 4 bases from J, the junction contained 10 bases not matched to a gene. This CDR3 comprises 17 residues. The CDR3 here is CASSHDVGGRAYNEQFF. The CDR3 bases are TGCGCCAGCAGCCATGACGTGGGCGGGAGGGCTTACAATGAGCAGTTCTTC.

V is TRBV7-2 and J is TRBJ2-1; 11 nucleotides match TRBD2. There are 16 residues in the CDR3. The germline V gene has CDR1 SGHTA and CDR2 FQGNSA. Trimming at V came to 6 bases and at J to 0 bases, leaving 4 bases not matched to a gene. The DNA of the CDR3 is TGTGCCAGCAGAAAGACTAGCGGGATCTCCTACAATGAGCAGTTCTTC. Amino acids: CASRKTSGISYNEQFF.

The rearrangement links TRBV27 to TRBJ2-3, with D uncertain. Trimming left V 8 bases short and J 0 bases short, with 12 bases between. The CDR3 covers 14 residues. The germline V gene encodes CDR1 MNHEY and CDR2 SMNVEV (reference sequence). The chain's CDR3 is CASSTHGSTDTQYF. The CDR3 bases are TGTGCCAGCTCCACTCACGGTAGCACAGATACGCAGTATTTT.

The V gene is TRBV11-2, the J gene TRBJ2-5; 10 nucleotides agree with TRBD1. The CDR3 covers 14 residues. Germline V gene data show CDR1 as SGHAT and CDR2 as FQNNGV. With 8 bases clipped from V and 9 bases from J, the junction kept 12 bases outside the gene matches. The CDR3 here is CASLPSDRGEAQYF. The CDR3 nucleotides read TGTGCCAGCCTCCCCTCGGACAGGGGGGAGGCCCAGTACTTC.

V is TRBV27 and J is TRBJ2-5; 10 bases agree with TRBD1. The CDR3 extends over 14 amino acids. Germline V gene data show CDR1 as MNHEY and CDR2 as SMNVEV (reference sequence). Losses at the gene ends were 6 bases for V and 1 base for J; bases not matched to a gene: 2. CDR3 sequence: CASRRQGAQETQYF. CDR3 bases: TGTGCCAGCAGGAGACAGGGGGCCCAAGAGACCCAGTACTTC.

This clone was seen more than once but under ten times. The chain uses TRBV29-1 and TRBJ2-5, with 7 bases identical to TRBD2. The CDR3 sequence is 14 residues long. CDR1 SQVTM and CDR2 ANQGSEA come from the germline V gene. The V segment lost 6 bases and the J segment 5 bases; nucleotides outside the gene matches: 12. This CDR3 is CSVLLPGRRETQYF. As DNA, the CDR3 is TGCAGCGTCCTTCTACCCGGGAGGAGGGAGACCCAGTACTTC.

The chain carries TRBV14 and TRBJ1-1; the match to TRBD1 covers 8 bases. CDR3 length: 14 amino acids. V gave up 4 bases and J gave up 3 bases; unmatched junction bases: 4. Germline loops: CDR1 SGHDN, CDR2 FVKESK. The CDR3 DNA reads as TGTGCCAGCAGCCCAGGGGGCTGGGACACTGAAGCTTTCTTT. It yields the protein CASSPGGWDTEAFF.

V and J are TRBV5-1 and TRBJ2-1; D is possibly TRBD2 (5 bases). CDR3 length equals 15 residues. V dropped 0 bases and J dropped 7 bases, with 14 bases sitting between them. The V gene's germline CDR1 is SGHRS and CDR2 YFSETQ. The CDR3 DNA follows: TGCGCCAGCAGCTTGGAAGAGGGCCTAAGTAATGAGCAGTTCTTC. Translation: CASSLEEGLSNEQFF.

V and J are TRBV9 and TRBJ1-4; the D is unclear. Germline V CDR1 and CDR2: SGDLS, YYNGEE. V was cut by 0 bases and J by 4 bases, with 10 bases left in between. The CDR3 extends over 15 amino acids. The CDR3 DNA sequence: TGTGCCAGCAGCGTAGAAGGTCAGCGTAATGAAAAACTGTTTTTT. Amino acid sequence: CASSVEGQRNEKLFF. Drawing the rest from reference TRBV9 and TRBJ1-4, the complete variable domain is DSGVTQTPKHLITATGQRVTLRCSPRSGDLSVYWYQQSLDQGLQFLIQYYNGEERAKGNILERFSAQQFPDLHSELNLSSLELGDSALYFCASSVEGQRNEKLFFGSGTQLSVL.

V usage is TRBV9 and J usage is TRBJ2-1; 10 nucleotides line up with TRBD1. This CDR3 has 14 residues. CDR1 is SGDLS and CDR2 is YYNGEE in the germline V gene. Unmatched junction bases numbered 13, after V lost 4 bases and J lost 15 bases. This CDR3 reads CASSTDRGDLVGFF. CDR3 nucleotide sequence: TGTGCCAGCAGCACGGACAGGGGGGACCTTGTGGGGTTCTTC.

The chain joins TRBV28 to TRBJ2-1; perhaps TRBD1 as D (6 bases). The CDR3 sequence is 14 residues long. V gave up 5 bases and J gave up 5 bases, with 13 bases separating them. The germline V gene has CDR1 MDHEN and CDR2 SYDVKM. The CDR3 spells CASSPRGVHNEQFF. The CDR3 nucleotides read TGTGCCAGCAGTCCCAGGGGTGTTCACAATGAGCAGTTCTTC.

J is TRBJ1-1 and V is TRBV4-2; weak D call: TRBD1 (5 bases). CDR3 length: 13 amino acids. Germline CDR1 and CDR2: LGHNA and YNFKEQ. V was trimmed by 7 bases and J by 1 base, leaving 10 bases between them. CDR3 sequence reads: CASTRGGNTEAFF. The CDR3, as DNA: TGTGCCAGCACCCGGGGGGGGAACACTGAAGCTTTCTTT.

The V call is TRBV14, the J call TRBJ2-7, with 13 bases identical to TRBD2. Looked up from germline, CDR1 is SGHDN and CDR2 is FVKESK. J was trimmed by 3 bases and V by 5 bases; bases with no gene match: 4. This CDR3 has 15 residues. The CDR3 sequence: CASSFGTSGIYEQYF. The CDR3 nucleotides read TGTGCCAGCAGCTTCGGGACTAGCGGGATCTACGAGCAGTACTTC.